This T cell receptor beta chain was captured by sequencing in a study of cytomegalovirus exposure and HLA in healthy donors. This CDR3 spans 15 amino acids. V dropped 4 bases and J dropped 0; count of bases not matched to a gene: 6. Germline CDR1 is SGHRS and CDR2 is YFSETQ. This PCR relied on a set of 60 Vbeta primers and 13 Jbeta primers. Produced via immunoSEQ multiplex PCR; TCRdb's table is partial and in-frame only. Of around 160,000 clones in the sample, 65% to 70% are singletons; the top ten hold approximately 4.5%. Sequences were obtained from PBMCs. This chain joins TRBV5-1 and TRBJ1-2; 7 nucleotides align to TRBD1. The sequence was collected from a woman aged 18 to 35 in good health and CMV-seropositive. In nucleotides, the CDR3 is TGCGCCAGCAGCGGAGGGACAGTTACTAACTATGGCTACACCTTC. Protein: CASSGGTVTNYGYTF.